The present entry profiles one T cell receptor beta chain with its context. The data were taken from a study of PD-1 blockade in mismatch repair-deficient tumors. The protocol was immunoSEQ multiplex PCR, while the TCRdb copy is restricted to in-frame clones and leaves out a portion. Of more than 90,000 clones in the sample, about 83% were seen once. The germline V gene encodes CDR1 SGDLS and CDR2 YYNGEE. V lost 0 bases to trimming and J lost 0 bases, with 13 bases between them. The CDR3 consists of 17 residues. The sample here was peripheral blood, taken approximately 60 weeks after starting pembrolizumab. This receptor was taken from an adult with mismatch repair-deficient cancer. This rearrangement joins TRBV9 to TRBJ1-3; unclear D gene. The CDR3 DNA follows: TGTGCCAGCAGCGTAGCTTCCGGCGGGAGCTCTGGAAACACCATATATTTT. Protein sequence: CASSVASGGSSGNTIYF.